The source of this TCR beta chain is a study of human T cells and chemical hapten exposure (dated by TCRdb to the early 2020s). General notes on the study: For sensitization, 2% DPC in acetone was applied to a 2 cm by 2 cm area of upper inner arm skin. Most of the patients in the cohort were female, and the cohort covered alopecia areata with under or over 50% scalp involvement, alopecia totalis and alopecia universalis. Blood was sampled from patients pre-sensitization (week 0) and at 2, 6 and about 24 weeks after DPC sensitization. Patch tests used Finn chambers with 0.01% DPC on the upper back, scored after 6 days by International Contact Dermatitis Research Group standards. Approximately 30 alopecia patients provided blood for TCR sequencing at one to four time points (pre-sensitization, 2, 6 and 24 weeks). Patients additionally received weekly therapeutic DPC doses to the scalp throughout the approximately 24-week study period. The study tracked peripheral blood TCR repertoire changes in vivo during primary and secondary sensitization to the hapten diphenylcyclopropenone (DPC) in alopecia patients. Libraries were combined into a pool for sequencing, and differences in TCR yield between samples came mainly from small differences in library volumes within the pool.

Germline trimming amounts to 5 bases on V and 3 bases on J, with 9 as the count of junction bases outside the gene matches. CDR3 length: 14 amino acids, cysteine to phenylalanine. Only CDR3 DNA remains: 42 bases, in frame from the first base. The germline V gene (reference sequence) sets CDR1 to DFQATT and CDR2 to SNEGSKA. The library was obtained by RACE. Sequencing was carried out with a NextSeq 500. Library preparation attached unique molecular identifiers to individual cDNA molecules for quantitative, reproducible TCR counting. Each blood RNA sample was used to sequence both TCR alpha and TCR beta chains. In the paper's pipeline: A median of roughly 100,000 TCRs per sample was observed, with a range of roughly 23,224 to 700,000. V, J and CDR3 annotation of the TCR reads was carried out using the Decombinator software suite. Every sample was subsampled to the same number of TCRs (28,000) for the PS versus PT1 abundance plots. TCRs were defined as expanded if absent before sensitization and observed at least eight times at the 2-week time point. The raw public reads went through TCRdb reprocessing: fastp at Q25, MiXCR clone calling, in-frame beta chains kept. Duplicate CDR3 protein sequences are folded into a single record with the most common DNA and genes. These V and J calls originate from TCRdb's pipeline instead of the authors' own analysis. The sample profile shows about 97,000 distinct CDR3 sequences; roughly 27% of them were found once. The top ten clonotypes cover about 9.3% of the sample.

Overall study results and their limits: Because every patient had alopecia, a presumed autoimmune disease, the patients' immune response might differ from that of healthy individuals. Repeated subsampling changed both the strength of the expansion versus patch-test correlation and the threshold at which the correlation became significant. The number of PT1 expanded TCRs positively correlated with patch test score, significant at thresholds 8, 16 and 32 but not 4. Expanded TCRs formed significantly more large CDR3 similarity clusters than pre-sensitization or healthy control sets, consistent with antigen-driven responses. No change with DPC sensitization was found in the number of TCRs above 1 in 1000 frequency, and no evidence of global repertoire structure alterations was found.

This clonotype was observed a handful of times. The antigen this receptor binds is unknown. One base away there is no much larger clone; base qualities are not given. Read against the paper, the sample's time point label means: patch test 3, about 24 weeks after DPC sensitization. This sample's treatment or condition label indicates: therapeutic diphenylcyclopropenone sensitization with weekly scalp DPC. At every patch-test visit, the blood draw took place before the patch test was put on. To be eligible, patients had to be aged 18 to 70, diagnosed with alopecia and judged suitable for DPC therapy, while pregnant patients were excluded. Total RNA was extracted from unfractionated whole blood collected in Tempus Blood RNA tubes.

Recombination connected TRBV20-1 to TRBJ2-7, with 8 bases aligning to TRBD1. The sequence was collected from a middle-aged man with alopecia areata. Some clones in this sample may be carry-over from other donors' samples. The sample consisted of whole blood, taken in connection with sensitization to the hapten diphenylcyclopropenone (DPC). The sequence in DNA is TGCAGTGCTTCAGGGGGCTATGGGGGCTACGAGCAGTACTTC. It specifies CSASGGYGGYEQYF.